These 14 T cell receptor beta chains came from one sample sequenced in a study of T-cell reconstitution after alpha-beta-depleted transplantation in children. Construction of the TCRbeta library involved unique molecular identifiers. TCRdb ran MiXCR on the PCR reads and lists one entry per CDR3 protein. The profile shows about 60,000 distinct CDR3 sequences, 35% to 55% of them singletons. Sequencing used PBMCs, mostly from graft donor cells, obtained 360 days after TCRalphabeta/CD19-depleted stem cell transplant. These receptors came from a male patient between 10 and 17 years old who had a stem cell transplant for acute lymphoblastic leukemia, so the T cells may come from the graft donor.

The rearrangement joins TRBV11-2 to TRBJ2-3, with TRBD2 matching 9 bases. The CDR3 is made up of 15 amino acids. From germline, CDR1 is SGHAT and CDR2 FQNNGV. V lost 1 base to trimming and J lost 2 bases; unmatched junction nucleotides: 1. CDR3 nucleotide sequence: TGTGCCAGCAGCTTAGGCGGGAGGGCCACAGATACGCAGTATTTT. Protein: CASSLGGRATDTQYF.

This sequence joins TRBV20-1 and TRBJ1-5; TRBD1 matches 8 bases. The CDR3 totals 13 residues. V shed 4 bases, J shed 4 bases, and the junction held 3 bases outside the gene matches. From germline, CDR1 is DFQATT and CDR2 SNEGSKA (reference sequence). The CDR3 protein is CSATDRGNQPQHF. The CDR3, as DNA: TGCAGTGCTACCGACAGGGGAAATCAGCCCCAGCATTTT.

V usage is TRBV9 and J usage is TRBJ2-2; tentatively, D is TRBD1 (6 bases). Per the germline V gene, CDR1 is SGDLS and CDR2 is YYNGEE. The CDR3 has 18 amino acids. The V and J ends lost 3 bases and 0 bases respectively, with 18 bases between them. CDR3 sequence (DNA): TGTGCCAGCAGCGGCCCAGGGGCCTCTTGGGCGAACACCGGGGAGCTGTTTTTT. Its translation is CASSGPGASWANTGELFF.

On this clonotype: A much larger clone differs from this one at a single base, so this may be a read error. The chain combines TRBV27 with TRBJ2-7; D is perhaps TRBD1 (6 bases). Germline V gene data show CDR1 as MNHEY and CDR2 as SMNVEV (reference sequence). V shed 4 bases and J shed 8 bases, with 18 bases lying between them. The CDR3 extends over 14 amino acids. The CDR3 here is CASSSNTRGSKQYF. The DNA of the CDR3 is TGTGCCAGCAGTTCTAATACCAGGGGATCCAAGCAGTACTTC.

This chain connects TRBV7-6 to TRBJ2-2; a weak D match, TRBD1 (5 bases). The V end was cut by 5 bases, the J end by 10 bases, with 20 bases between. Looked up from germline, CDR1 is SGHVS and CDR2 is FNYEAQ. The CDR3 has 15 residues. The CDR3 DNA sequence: TGTGCCAGCAGCCCTTCGGACATAGAACTTTTGGAGCTGTTTTTT. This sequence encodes CASSPSDIELLELFF.

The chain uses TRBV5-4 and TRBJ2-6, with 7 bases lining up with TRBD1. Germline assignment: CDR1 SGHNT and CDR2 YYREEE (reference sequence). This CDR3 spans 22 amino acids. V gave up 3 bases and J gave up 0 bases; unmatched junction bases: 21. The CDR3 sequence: CASSWVDLARQGLSSGANVLTF. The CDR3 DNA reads TGTGCCAGCAGCTGGGTCGATTTGGCAAGACAGGGCCTTAGCTCTGGGGCCAACGTCCTGACTTTC.

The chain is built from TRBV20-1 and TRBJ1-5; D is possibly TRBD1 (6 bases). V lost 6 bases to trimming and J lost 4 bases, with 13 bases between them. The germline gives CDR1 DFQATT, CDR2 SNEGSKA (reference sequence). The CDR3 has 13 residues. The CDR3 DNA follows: TGCAGTGCGCACAGGGATTTTAATCAGCCCCAGCATTTT. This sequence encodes CSAHRDFNQPQHF.

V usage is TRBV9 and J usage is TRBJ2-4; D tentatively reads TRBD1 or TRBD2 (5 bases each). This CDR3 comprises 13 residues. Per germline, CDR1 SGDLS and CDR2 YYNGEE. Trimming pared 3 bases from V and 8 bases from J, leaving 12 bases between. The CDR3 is CASSATGADIQYF. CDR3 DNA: TGTGCCAGCAGCGCTACAGGAGCGGACATTCAGTACTTC.

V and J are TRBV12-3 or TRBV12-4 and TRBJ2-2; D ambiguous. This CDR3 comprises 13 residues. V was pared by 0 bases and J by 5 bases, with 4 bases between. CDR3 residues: CASSLAVTGELFF. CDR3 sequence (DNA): TGTGCCAGCAGTTTAGCGGTGACCGGGGAGCTGTTTTTT.

This chain's CDR3 is CSARWLGTEAFF. CDR3 DNA sequence: TGCAGTGCTAGGTGGCTGGGCACTGAAGCTTTCTTT. The V call is TRBV20-1, the J call TRBJ1-1; D ambiguous. The V and J ends lost 3 bases and 4 bases respectively, with 9 bases between them. Looked up from germline, CDR1 is DFQATT and CDR2 is SNEGSKA (reference sequence). The CDR3 totals 12 residues.

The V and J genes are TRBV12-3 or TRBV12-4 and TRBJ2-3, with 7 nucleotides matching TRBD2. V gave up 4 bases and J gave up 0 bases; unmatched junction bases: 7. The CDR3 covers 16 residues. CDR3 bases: TGTGCCAGCAGTTACCTAGCGGCCCATAGCACAGATACGCAGTATTTT. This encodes CASSYLAAHSTDTQYF.

CDR3 nucleotide sequence: TGTGCCAGCAGTTTCGAGGGTTCACCCCTCCACTTT. Translated: CASSFEGSPLHF. The V call is TRBV12-3 or TRBV12-4, the J call TRBJ1-6; D remains ambiguous. The CDR3 loop spans 12 amino acids. Trimming left V 3 bases short and J 9 bases short, with 6 bases between.

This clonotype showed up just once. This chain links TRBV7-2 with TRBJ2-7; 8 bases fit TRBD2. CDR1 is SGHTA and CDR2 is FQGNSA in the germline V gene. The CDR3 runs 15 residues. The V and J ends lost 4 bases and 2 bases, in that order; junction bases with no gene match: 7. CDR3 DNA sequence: TGTGCCAGCAGCTCTTTCGGGGGGGTACCCTACGAGCAGTACTTC. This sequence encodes CASSSFGGVPYEQYF.

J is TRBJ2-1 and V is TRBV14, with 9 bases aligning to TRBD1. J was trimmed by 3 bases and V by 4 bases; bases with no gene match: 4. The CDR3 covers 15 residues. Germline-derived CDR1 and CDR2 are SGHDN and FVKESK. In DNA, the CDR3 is TGTGCCAGCAGCCTGGGACAGGGAAACTACAATGAGCAGTTCTTC. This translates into CASSLGQGNYNEQFF.